What follows describes a single T cell receptor beta chain. TCR beta chains were sequenced at survey level with immunoSEQ. Clones were read by immunoSEQ multiplex PCR, and TCRdb kept only the in-frame ones, dropping some. The sample carries about 50,000 clones, 90% to 95% recorded once. The sequenced sample consisted of PBMCs. This sequence originates from a man in his forties or fifties with rheumatoid arthritis.

CDR3 protein: CATSDMTGTGDPSYNEQFF. DNA for the CDR3: TGTGCCACCAGTGATATGACCGGGACAGGGGACCCCTCCTACAATGAGCAGTTCTTC. The gene calls are TRBV24-1 and TRBJ2-1, with 10 nucleotides matching TRBD1. Germline CDR1 and CDR2: KGHDR and SFDVKD. CDR3 length equals 19 residues. V lost 3 bases and J lost 0; bases outside the gene matches: 10.